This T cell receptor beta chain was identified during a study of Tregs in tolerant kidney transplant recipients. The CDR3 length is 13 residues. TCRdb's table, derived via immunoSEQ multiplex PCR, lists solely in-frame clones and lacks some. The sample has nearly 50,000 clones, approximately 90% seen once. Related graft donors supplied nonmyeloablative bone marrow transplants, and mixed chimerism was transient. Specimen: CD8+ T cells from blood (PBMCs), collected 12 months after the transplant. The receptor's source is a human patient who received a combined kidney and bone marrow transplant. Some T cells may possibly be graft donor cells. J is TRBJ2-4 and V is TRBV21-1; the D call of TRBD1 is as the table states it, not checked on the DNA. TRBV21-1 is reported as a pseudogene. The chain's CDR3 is CAQGSLAKNIQYF. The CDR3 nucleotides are TGTGCCCAGGGATCCTTAGCCAAAAACATTCAGTACTTC.